These T cell receptor beta chains were read from a single sample in a study of blood T cell repertoires in COVID-19. The assay was immunoSEQ multiplex PCR, and TCRdb's table has in-frame clones only and misses some. Here the sample spans a few hundred thousand clones, over 75% being singletons. The sequenced sample consisted of peripheral blood. These receptors were collected from a man in his forties or fifties with active or convalescent COVID-19. CDR3s include the opening cysteine and the closing phenylalanine or tryptophan.

v_gene	j_gene	CDR3aa
TRBV28	TRBJ1-3	CASSSTTGIGNTIYF
TRBV5-4	TRBJ2-7	CASSRTSGSYEQYF
TRBV18	TRBJ1-6	CASSPTTGGNSPLHF
TRBV4-3	TRBJ1-1	CASSLRGSSQAFF
TRBV28	TRBJ1-1	CASSLPTGVGTEAFF
TRBV7-2	TRBJ1-4	CASSFLGDNEKLFF
TRBV19	TRBJ1-5	CASSIMPQGQPQHF
TRBV18	TRBJ1-2	CASSSGQGLGYGYTF
TRBV6-6	TRBJ1-5	CASSSGHSDNQPQHF
TRBV2	TRBJ1-5	CATRQGNQPQHF
TRBV28	TRBJ1-3	CASSFGLSSSGNTIYF
TRBV28	TRBJ1-5	CASRGQGAVQPQHF
TRBV11-2	TRBJ2-5	CASSLGTAKETQYF
TRBV6-2/TRBV6-3	TRBJ2-3	CASSRGLAGALNTQYF
TRBV3-1/TRBV3-2	TRBJ2-3	CASSQGAGGEDTQYF
TRBV21-1	TRBJ1-1	CASSKGQGLNTEAFF
TRBV6-5	TRBJ1-5	CASSYGQGNQPQHF
TRBV7-9	TRBJ2-1	CASSLASGLAVYNEQFF
TRBV5-1	TRBJ2-5	CASNTGTGPGTQYF
TRBV2	TRBJ1-6	CASRGDGNSPLHF
TRBV12-3/TRBV12-4	TRBJ2-2	CASSKTAHGELFF
TRBV6-4	TRBJ1-2	CASSDSQGPSPSWYGYTF
TRBV2	TRBJ2-3	CASSDPTGGVSTDTQYF
TRBV10-3	TRBJ2-2	CAISNTGGTNTGELFF
TRBV3-1/TRBV3-2	TRBJ1-2	CASSQVEQGGSYGYTF
TRBV6-1	TRBJ1-6	CASRQTGVNSPLHF
TRBV9	TRBJ2-2	CASSVLSGGTGELFF
TRBV29-1	TRBJ1-1	CSARTGGDTEAFF
TRBV5-6	TRBJ2-1	CASSLETDRLEQFF
TRBV5-1	TRBJ2-5	CASSRDSSQETQYF
TRBV30	TRBJ2-6	CAWSPRTGLSSGANVLTF
TRBV6-6	TRBJ2-7	CASSTGTSSVEQYF
TRBV19	TRBJ1-5	CASSTRTGDGQPQHF